This T cell receptor beta chain was recovered during a study of identical twins. Study outcomes and limitations: Models predicted too little out-of-frame TCR alpha sharing in monozygotic twins.

Germline lookup yields CDR1 LGHNT and CDR2 FRNRAP. The CDR3 length is 15 residues. V was pared by 3 bases and J by 4 bases, with 3 bases of the junction left unmatched. There are a few counts of this clonotype. Its specificity is not known. Only healthy Caucasians were enrolled as donors. A universal primer site was incorporated via template switching, and the cDNA contained unique molecular identifiers. MiXCR, applied by TCRdb to the 5' RACE reads, yields one record per CDR3 protein. The table shows 1.5 million to 2 million distinct CDR3 sequences, with about 31% occurring only once. The chain carries TRBV12-5 and TRBJ2-1; 10 nucleotides line up with TRBD1. Sequencing used cord blood. This clonotype originated in a newborn girl in good health. CDR3 sequence reads: CASGFGTGVYNEQFF. The CDR3 DNA sequence: TGTGCTAGTGGTTTCGGGACAGGGGTATACAATGAGCAGTTCTTC. Full variable domain (missing parts from reference TRBV12-5 and TRBJ2-1): DARVTQTPRHKVTEMGQEVTMRCQPILGHNTVFWYRQTMMQGLELLAYFRNRAPLDDSGMPKDRFSAEMPDATLATLKIQPSEPRDSAVYFCASGFGTGVYNEQFFGPGTRLTVL.